Given below is one T cell receptor beta chain in context. This CDR3 has 18 residues. V trimming: 2 bases; J trimming: 0 bases; junction bases outside the gene matches: 4. Germline V gene data show CDR1 as SEHNR and CDR2 as FQNEAQ (reference sequence). These data come from a study of Ad26.COV2.S vaccination and SARS-CoV-2 variants. Treatment in this sample: some 19 received Ad26.COV2.S at low or high dose, single or two shots; several received placebo; per-sample allocation not given. Samples were taken on day 63 after the first vaccine or placebo injection. The method was immunoSEQ multiplex PCR; TCRdb's version includes in-frame clones alone and lacks a portion of them. Here the sample spans about 460,000 clones, around 89% being singletons.

The source material was peripheral blood, sampled in a trial of Ad26.COV2.S vaccine versus placebo. The origin of this receptor is a person aged 18-65 years who received the Ad26.COV2.S COVID-19 vaccine or a placebo. The chain uses TRBV7-9 and TRBJ2-1; 13 nucleotides line up with TRBD2. The CDR3: CASSLLTSGGFSYNEQFF. DNA for the CDR3: TGTGCCAGCAGCTTATTGACTAGCGGGGGGTTCTCCTACAATGAGCAGTTCTTC.